Included here is one TCR beta chain sequence, with context. The sample originates from a study of CD39 and CD103 CD8 tumor-infiltrating T cells. Method: immunoSEQ multiplex PCR; TCRdb's copy keeps in-frame clones and lacks some. The sample yields 3,000 to 4,000 clones, about 63% seen once. Sorted CD3+CD4-CD8+CD45RA- TILs were divided into DN, SP and DP by CD39 and CD103. CDR1 is LGHNA, CDR2 YSLEER, per germline. V lost 4 bases and J 3 bases, leaving 16 bases between the germline ends. The CDR3 is 16 residues long. This sequence originates from a human donor with head and neck squamous cell carcinoma. This chain links TRBV4-3 with TRBJ1-3, with D possibly TRBD1 on 6 matching bases. The specimen sequenced was CD39- CD103- CD8+ T cells sorted from the tumor. The sample's subset: CD103-CD39- double-negative CD45RA- CD8 T cells. The CDR3 is CASSPSTRGFGNTIYF. In DNA form, the CDR3 reads TGCGCCAGCAGCCCTTCGACCAGGGGATTTGGAAACACCATATATTTT.